The 20 T cell receptor beta chains in this list originate from one sample, sequenced in a study of yellow fever vaccine responses in identical twins. A single record per CDR3 protein comes from TCRdb applying MiXCR to the RT-PCR reads. Of a few hundred distinct CDR3 sequences listed, around 74% are singletons. The sample consisted of T cells from blood (PBMCs), unsorted or a sorted subset (not recorded which), taken before or after yellow fever vaccination (not recorded which). The receptors derive from a female donor who received the yellow fever vaccine.

The V gene is TRBV9, the J gene TRBJ1-5; D is perhaps TRBD1 (6 bases). The CDR3 is made up of 12 amino acids. V was pared by 8 bases and J by 6 bases, with 12 bases between. The V gene's germline CDR1 is SGDLS and CDR2 YYNGEE. The CDR3 DNA reads as TGTGCCAGTGGGGGGCTCACTCAGCCCCAGCATTTT. It is translated as CASGGLTQPQHF.

This chain uses TRBV12-3 or TRBV12-4 with TRBJ2-1, with D possibly TRBD1 on 6 matching bases. V gave up 7 bases and J gave up 8 bases, with 21 bases separating them. This CDR3 comprises 15 residues. The CDR3 region is CASKAGWGRWDEQFF. Here the CDR3 DNA reads TGTGCCAGCAAGGCCGGGTGGGGGCGATGGGATGAGCAGTTCTTC.

The gene calls are TRBV4-1 and TRBJ2-7; D remains ambiguous. The V and J ends lost 0 bases and 1 base respectively, with 10 bases between them. This CDR3 region has 15 residues. CDR1 is MGHRA, CDR2 YSYEKL, per germline. CDR3 DNA: TGCGCCAGCAGCCAAGATGGGGTGGGTTCCTACGAGCAGTACTTC. Amino acid sequence: CASSQDGVGSYEQYF.

This rearrangement joins TRBV10-3 to TRBJ1-2; D possibly corresponds to TRBD1 (6 bases). The CDR3 sequence is 14 residues long. Trimming stripped 8 bases from V and 1 base from J, with 14 bases between. CDR1 and CDR2 (germline): ENHRY, SYGVKD. CDR3 amino acids: CAIRWQGLNYGYTF. The DNA for the CDR3 is TGTGCCATCCGGTGGCAGGGGCTTAACTATGGCTACACCTTC.

This chain connects TRBV4-2 to TRBJ2-1, with D possibly TRBD2 on 5 matching bases. The CDR3 sequence is 12 residues long. Germline V gene lookup returns CDR1 LGHNA and CDR2 YNFKEQ. V lost 3 bases to trimming and J lost 5 bases, with 5 bases between them. CDR3 in amino acids: CASSQRDNEQFF. The CDR3 region has the DNA TGTGCCAGCAGCCAGAGGGACAATGAGCAGTTCTTC.

This clonotype was seen a single time. The chain couples TRBV7-9 to TRBJ2-7, with 9 nucleotides matching TRBD2. This CDR3 has 17 amino acids. Germline V gene sequence: CDR1 SEHNR, CDR2 FQNEAQ (reference sequence). V lost 7 bases and J lost 3; bases outside the gene matches: 16. The CDR3 region is CASTPPQSGRPDYEQYF. The CDR3 region has the DNA TGTGCCAGCACCCCTCCCCAGAGCGGGAGGCCGGACTACGAGCAGTACTTC.

The chain combines TRBV7-3 with TRBJ1-1; no definite D call. The germline CDR1 and CDR2 sequences are SGHTA and FQGTGA. This CDR3 comprises 14 residues. The germline V and J ends were trimmed by 5 bases and 5 bases, with 15 bases remaining between them. The CDR3 DNA is TGTGCCAGCAGCCCAGACGGAGGGAAGACTGAAGCTTTCTTT. Translating it yields CASSPDGGKTEAFF.

This clonotype is judged hyperexpanded. This sequence joins TRBV2 and TRBJ1-6; D is undetermined. Germline V gives CDR1 SNHLY, CDR2 FYNNEI. The V end lost 3 bases, the J end lost 7 bases, and 4 bases lay between the germline ends. The CDR3 runs to 12 residues. Here the CDR3 reads CASSDKNSPLHF. The DNA for the CDR3 is TGTGCCAGCAGTGACAAAAATTCACCCCTCCACTTT.

The chain combines TRBV4-1 with TRBJ1-6; D call uncertain. Per the germline V gene, CDR1 is MGHRA and CDR2 is YSYEKL. The CDR3 is 13 residues long. V lost 4 bases and J 10 bases, leaving 11 bases between the germline ends. The chain's CDR3 is CASSLGVWSPLHF. The DNA of the CDR3 is TGCGCCAGCAGCCTTGGGGTTTGGTCACCCCTCCACTTT.

The chain joins TRBV4-3 to TRBJ2-5, with D uncertain. The CDR3 covers 14 residues. CDR1 LGHNA and CDR2 YSLEER come from the germline V gene. V was clipped by 1 base and J by 2 bases, with 8 bases between them. Here the CDR3 DNA reads TGCGCCAGCAGCCAAGGGTTACAGCAAGAGACCCAGTACTTC. It encodes CASSQGLQQETQYF.

A few counts support this clonotype. In nucleotides, the CDR3 is TGTGCCAGCAGCCAACAGGGGCCCGCCTACGAGCAGTACTTC. Amino acids: CASSQQGPAYEQYF. This chain uses TRBV4-2 with TRBJ2-7; D might be TRBD1 (6 bases). The V and J ends lost 2 bases and 2 bases respectively, with 10 bases between them. This CDR3 has 14 amino acids. The V gene's germline CDR1 is LGHNA and CDR2 YNFKEQ.

This rearrangement joins TRBV12-3 or TRBV12-4 to TRBJ2-3; 8 bases agree with TRBD1. The ends lost 7 bases at V and 4 bases at J; junction bases unmatched: 7. The CDR3 extends over 14 amino acids. CDR3 coding DNA: TGTGCCAGCAAGGTGGCAGGGGGCGCAGATACGCAGTATTTT. Its translation: CASKVAGGADTQYF.

V usage is TRBV28 and J usage is TRBJ2-5; TRBD1 might be the D (5 bases). From germline, CDR1 is MDHEN and CDR2 SYDVKM. V was shortened by 8 bases and J by 5 bases, with 18 bases between the two germline ends. This CDR3 is 14 amino acids long. CDR3 protein: CASDRTQGRETQYF. The CDR3 nucleotides read TGTGCCAGCGATCGGACCCAGGGAAGGGAGACCCAGTACTTC.

The gene calls are TRBV15 and TRBJ1-2; 9 bases are a match to TRBD1. Per germline, CDR1 LNHNV and CDR2 YYDKDF (reference sequence). V lost 1 base, J lost 7 bases, and 4 bases stayed unmatched. This CDR3 is built from 14 residues. CDR3 DNA sequence: TGTGCCACCAGCAGAGGGACAGGGGTGCGTGGCTACACCTTC. The encoded protein is CATSRGTGVRGYTF.

V usage is TRBV4-3 and J usage is TRBJ2-1; TRBD2 aligns across 11 bases. The J segment lost 3 bases and the V segment lost 2 bases, leaving 6 bases of the junction unmatched. This CDR3 comprises 17 residues. The germline V gene has CDR1 LGHNA and CDR2 YSLEER. The CDR3: CASSQPMGLADYNEQFF. The CDR3, as DNA: TGCGCCAGCAGCCAACCAATGGGACTAGCGGACTACAATGAGCAGTTCTTC.

The chain employs TRBV11-3 and TRBJ2-1, with D unresolved. CDR1 is SGHNT and CDR2 is YENEEA in the germline V gene. Trimming stripped 5 bases from V and 2 bases from J, with 13 bases between. This CDR3 has 15 amino acids. In nucleotides, the CDR3 is TGTGCCAGCAGCCCCCGCCGCGGCACCTACAATGAGCAGTTCTTC. It is translated as CASSPRRGTYNEQFF. Full variable domain (outside the CDR3, taken from reference TRBV11-3 and TRBJ2-1): EAGVVQSPRYKIIEKKQPVAFWCNPISGHNTLYWYLQNLGQGPELLIRYENEEAVDDSQLPKDRFSAERLKGVDSTLKIQPAELGDSAVYLCASSPRRGTYNEQFFGPGTRLTVL.

The V call is TRBV6-2 or TRBV6-3, the J call TRBJ1-2; TRBD1 might be the D (5 bases). The V end was cut by 0 bases, the J end by 5 bases, with 22 bases between. Germline V gene sequence: CDR1 MNHEY, CDR2 SVGEGT. This CDR3 contains 18 residues. In nucleotides, the CDR3 is TGTGCCAGCAGTTACTCGATGAGTACAGGCCTTACCCTATATGGCTACACCTTC. The encoded protein is CASSYSMSTGLTLYGYTF.

The chain links TRBV11-3 to TRBJ2-7; 9 positions match TRBD2. Germline V gene lookup returns CDR1 SGHNT and CDR2 YENEEA. This CDR3 is 16 amino acids long. The ends lost 0 bases at V and 3 bases at J; junction bases unmatched: 6. The CDR3 region is CASSLENLAGNYEQYF. The CDR3 DNA follows: TGTGCCAGCAGCTTAGAAAACCTAGCGGGAAACTACGAGCAGTACTTC.

The rearrangement links TRBV7-9 to TRBJ1-1, with a possible D match to TRBD1 (5 bases). Trimming stripped 7 bases from V and 6 bases from J, with 9 bases between. The germline gives CDR1 SEHNR, CDR2 FQNEAQ (reference sequence). The CDR3 is made up of 11 amino acids. CDR3 in amino acids: CASTLGAEAFF. The CDR3 DNA reads TGTGCCAGCACCTTGGGGGCTGAAGCTTTCTTT.

Only one count was recorded for this clonotype. This chain uses TRBV6-4 with TRBJ1-3, with a tentative D call TRBD1 (5 bases). CDR3 length equals 15 residues. Trimming cost V 8 bases and J 3 bases, with 17 bases left between them. The germline gives CDR1 MRHNA, CDR2 SNTAGT. The CDR3 loop reads CASRARGRFGNTIYF. CDR3 nucleotide sequence: TGTGCCAGCCGGGCGCGGGGCCGTTTTGGAAACACCATATATTTT.